This entry lists 9 T cell receptor beta chains sequenced from one sample in a study of blood T cell repertoires in COVID-19. Assay used: immunoSEQ multiplex PCR; TCRdb lists only in-frame clones, some missing. The sample includes some 200,000 clones, 80% to 90% of them seen just once. The sequenced sample consisted of PBMCs or T cells enriched from blood (not recorded which). These receptors all come from a woman in her late teens or twenties in a cohort exposed to, infected with or recovered from COVID-19 (not recorded which).

The genes are TRBV7-3 and TRBJ2-6; D unclear. Germline V gives CDR1 SGHTA, CDR2 FQGTGA. The CDR3 loop spans 15 amino acids. The V and J ends lost 5 bases and 0 bases respectively, with 8 bases between them. CDR3 region: CASSPTFSGANVLTF. In DNA, the CDR3 is TGTGCCAGCAGCCCCACATTCTCTGGGGCCAACGTCCTGACTTTC. Filled out from reference TRBV7-3 and TRBJ2-6, the complete variable domain reads GAGVSQTPSNKVTEKGKYVELRCDPISGHTALYWYRQSLGQGPEFLIYFQGTGAADDSGLPNDRFFAVRPEGSVSTLKIQRTERGDSAVYLCASSPTFSGANVLTFGAGSRLTVL.

J is TRBJ2-2 and V is TRBV6-1, with 11 nucleotides matching TRBD1. Per germline, CDR1 MNHNS and CDR2 SASEGT. Trimming took 4 bases from V and 7 from J; bases not matched to a gene: 8. The CDR3 runs to 16 residues. The CDR3 reads CASSVNGQGASGELFF. In nucleotides, the CDR3 is TGTGCCAGCAGTGTAAATGGACAGGGGGCTAGCGGGGAGCTGTTTTTT.

J is TRBJ1-1 and V is TRBV11-1, with D unclear. Looked up from germline, CDR1 is SGHAT and CDR2 is FQDESV (reference sequence). This CDR3 region has 13 residues. V gave up 7 bases and J gave up 0 bases, with 9 bases separating them. The CDR3 sequence: CASTRVVNTEAFF. CDR3 in DNA: TGTGCCAGCACCCGGGTCGTGAACACTGAAGCTTTCTTT.

This chain joins TRBV10-3 and TRBJ1-5; 7 positions agree with TRBD1. CDR3 length: 15 amino acids. From germline, CDR1 is ENHRY and CDR2 SYGVKD. The V segment lost 4 bases and the J segment 5 bases; nucleotides outside the gene matches: 8. The CDR3 region is CAISADRAGDQPQHF. CDR3 DNA: TGTGCCATCAGTGCCGACAGGGCAGGGGATCAGCCCCAGCATTTT.

Comments on this clone: The sample carries other DNA sequences with the same CDR3. The chain carries TRBV9 and TRBJ2-3; TRBD2 agrees at 7 bases. J gave up 3 bases and V 0 bases, and 1 base lay outside the gene matches. Per the germline V gene, CDR1 is SGDLS and CDR2 is YYNGEE. The CDR3 totals 14 residues. CDR3 in amino acids: CASSVGGSTDTQYF. In DNA form, the CDR3 reads TGTGCCAGCAGCGTAGGCGGGAGTACAGATACGCAGTATTTT.

The rearrangement links TRBV5-5 to TRBJ2-7; 9 bases are a match to TRBD2. This CDR3 contains 16 residues. Germline V gene data show CDR1 as SGHKS and CDR2 as YYEKEE (reference sequence). The V segment lost 2 bases and the J segment 4 bases; nucleotides outside the gene matches: 10. The CDR3 bases are TGTGCCAGCAGCTTCAAACTAGCGGGTGGACAGTACGAGCAGTACTTC. Residues: CASSFKLAGGQYEQYF.

This chain links TRBV12-3 or TRBV12-4 with TRBJ1-1, with 9 bases that match TRBD1. This CDR3 has 12 amino acids. Germline trimming cut 7 bases from V and 11 bases from J; bases unmatched to any gene: 8. As DNA, the CDR3 is TGTGCCAGCACCCCGGGACAGGGACGGGCTTTCTTT. Translating gives CASTPGQGRAFF.

The chain recombines TRBV3-1 (or the pseudogene TRBV3-2) with TRBJ2-7, with D unresolved. In germline, CDR1 is LGHDT, CDR2 YNNKEL (reference sequence). This CDR3 is built from 14 residues. Trimming stripped 1 base from V and 1 base from J, with 8 bases between. In DNA, the CDR3 is TGTGCCAGCAGCCAAGGCCCCAGTTCCTACGAGCAGTACTTC. Its protein is CASSQGPSSYEQYF.

The chain has TRBV7-3 and TRBJ1-6; 8 bases agree with TRBD1. After removal of 0 bases from V and 9 bases from J, the junction contained 4 bases not matched to a gene. CDR3 length: 15 residues. CDR1 and CDR2 (germline): SGHTA, FQGTGA. The chain's CDR3 is CASSLTAGGGSPLHF. The CDR3 DNA is TGTGCCAGCAGCTTAACGGCAGGGGGCGGTTCACCCCTCCACTTT.